This is a list of T cell receptor beta chains from one sample in a study of Graves' ophthalmopathy and Graves' hyperthyroidism. TCRdb re-derived calls from the multiplex PCR reads in MiXCR, one entry per CDR3 protein. The sample holds about 1.2 million distinct CDR3 sequences, 36% seen once. Sequencing was done on a sample of peripheral blood or thyroid tissue (not recorded which). These TCRs come from an adult man with Graves' hyperthyroidism. Both conserved end residues are part of each CDR3. The D gene is left open where the match is weak. The size of a clone is reported for some rows only, either as once, few or many, or as a class for expanded clones.

V gene	clone size	D gene	J gene	CDR3 protein	CDR3 DNA
TRBV5-1	-	-	TRBJ2-1	CASKAAPEYEQFF	TGCGCCAGCAAGGCGGCCCCCGAGTATGAGCAGTTCTTC
TRBV14	many	-	TRBJ2-5	CASSSQSLETQYF	TGTGCCAGCAGCTCCCAAAGTTTGGAGACCCAGTACTTC
TRBV2	-	-	TRBJ1-6	CASSGRDTFTSPLHF	TGTGCCAGCAGTGGGCGGGACACTTTTACTTCACCCCTCCACTTT
TRBV5-1	-	-	TRBJ1-6	CASSGAGDSPLHF	TGCGCCAGCAGCGGGGCAGGGGATTCACCCCTCCACTTT
TRBV5-6	many	-	TRBJ1-6	CASSWAQGNSPLHF	TGTGCCAGCAGCTGGGCCCAAGGGAATTCACCCCTCCACTTT
TRBV7-9	many	-	TRBJ1-6	CASGRTDYNSPLHF	TGTGCCAGCGGCAGGACTGATTATAATTCACCCCTCCACTTT
TRBV14	many	TRBD1	TRBJ2-2	CASSLGQAITGELFF	TGTGCCAGCAGCCTGGGACAGGCGATCACCGGGGAGCTGTTTTTT
TRBV7-6	many	-	TRBJ1-3	CASSVIPTDPGNTIYF	TGTGCCAGCAGCGTAATTCCTACGGACCCTGGAAACACCATATATTTT
TRBV18	once	TRBD1	TRBJ1-5	CASSPRTGKVGNQPQHF	TGTGCCAGCTCACCCAGGACAGGGAAGGTTGGGAATCAGCCCCAGCATTTT
TRBV7-8	-	TRBD2	TRBJ2-5	CASSSRLAGDVKETQYF	TGTGCCAGCAGCTCACGACTAGCGGGGGACGTTAAAGAGACCCAGTACTTC
TRBV5-1	few	TRBD2	TRBJ2-2	CASSSPSSGSTGELFF	TGCGCCAGCAGCTCTCCTTCTAGCGGGAGTACCGGGGAGCTGTTTTTT
TRBV6-5	-	-	TRBJ1-4	CASSYGGANEKLFF	TGTGCCAGCAGTTACGGGGGGGCTAATGAAAAACTGTTTTTT
TRBV9	few	-	TRBJ1-2	CASSSGHPNYGYTF	TGTGCCAGCAGCTCCGGGCACCCCAACTATGGCTACACCTTC
TRBV9	-	TRBD1	TRBJ2-2	CASSVGTGQGAVTGELFF	TGTGCCAGCAGCGTAGGGACAGGGCAGGGGGCTGTTACCGGGGAGCTGTTTTTT
TRBV20-1	-	-	TRBJ2-7	CSAGASGKQGSNYEQYF	TGCAGTGCTGGGGCGTCGGGAAAACAGGGTTCCAACTACGAGCAGTACTTC
TRBV19	many	-	TRBJ1-3	CASSIDPPGRSGNTIYF	TGTGCCAGTAGTATAGATCCACCCGGCCGCTCTGGAAACACCATATATTTT
TRBV24-1	-	TRBD1	TRBJ1-2	CATSETGGPHGYTF	TGTGCCACCAGTGAGACAGGGGGCCCCCATGGCTACACCTTC
TRBV6-5	few	TRBD2	TRBJ2-6	CASSFLAGGSPGANVLTF	TGTGCCAGCAGTTTCCTAGCGGGGGGGAGCCCTGGGGCCAACGTCCTGACTTTC
TRBV20-1	-	TRBD2	TRBJ2-7	CSARESGRVYEQYF	TGCAGTGCCAGAGAAAGCGGGAGGGTCTACGAGCAGTACTTC
TRBV10-3	-	-	TRBJ2-7	CASSLLIRDLIREQYF	TGTGCCAGCAGTTTATTAATTCGGGACCTAATACGGGAGCAGTACTTC
TRBV11-2	many	-	TRBJ1-2	CASSFGSDEGYGYTF	TGTGCCAGCAGCTTCGGCTCCGACGAGGGCTATGGCTACACCTTC
TRBV24-1	many	-	TRBJ2-7	CATSDPGRTRYEQYF	TGTGCCACCAGTGACCCGGGACGGACCAGGTACGAGCAGTACTTC
TRBV29-1	many	-	TRBJ1-4	CSVGTDGGGSEKLFF	TGCAGCGTTGGCACCGACGGAGGGGGTTCGGAAAAACTGTTTTTT
TRBV30	-	-	TRBJ1-2	CAWSVQANYGYTF	TGTGCCTGGAGTGTGCAAGCTAACTATGGCTACACCTTC
TRBV20-1	many	-	TRBJ1-6	CSARGYYSWSSYNSPLHF	TGCAGTGCTAGAGGGTACTATTCCTGGAGCTCCTATAATTCACCCCTCCACTTT
TRBV7-6	many	-	TRBJ2-2	CASSTSWTGELFF	TGTGCCAGCAGCACGAGTTGGACCGGGGAGCTGTTTTTT
TRBV7-3	many	-	TRBJ2-7	CASSESKRKSTYEQYF	TGTGCCAGCAGCGAATCTAAGCGGAAGTCAACCTACGAGCAGTACTTC
TRBV18	few	-	TRBJ2-5	CASSPRFADGGTQYF	TGTGCCAGCTCACCACGCTTTGCCGACGGGGGGACCCAGTACTTC
TRBV29-1	-	TRBD1	TRBJ2-2	CSARGRDRGGTGELFF	TGCAGTGCTAGAGGCCGGGACAGGGGAGGCACCGGGGAGCTGTTTTTT
TRBV2	-	-	TRBJ1-6	CASKVTGDSPLHF	TGTGCCAGCAAGGTCACAGGAGATTCACCCCTCCACTTT
TRBV5-1	-	-	TRBJ1-2	CASSEGDGGNTF	TGCGCCAGCAGCGAAGGGGACGGTGGAAACACCTTC
TRBV9	few	-	TRBJ2-5	CPVETQYF	TGTCCCGTTGAGACCCAGTACTTC
TRBV7-9	-	-	TRBJ1-1	CASSQTGPGSEAFF	TGTGCCAGCAGTCAGACCGGGCCAGGCTCTGAAGCTTTCTTT
TRBV2	-	-	TRBJ2-6	CAISDLGASNVLTF	TGTGCCATCAGTGACCTGGGGGCTTCCAACGTCCTGACTTTC